This T cell receptor beta chain comes out of a study of regulatory T cells in long-lasting Graves disease. The sample's time point: persistent/refractory GD, antithyroid drugs over 5 years with positive TRAb. After RNA was extracted from PBMCs, the TCR library was made from it. Worth noting for this clonotype: What it binds is not known.

Construction of TCR beta libraries relied on iRepertoire HTBI primers and on Arm-PCR targeting CDR3 regions. A single record per CDR3 protein comes from TCRdb applying MiXCR to the multiplex PCR reads. The repertoire holds 650,000 to 850,000 distinct CDR3 sequences, with 30% as singletons. Study-wide results and caveats: Patients with persistent Graves' had lower TCR diversity than newly diagnosed patients.

This receptor was identified in a female donor with Graves disease. Here the sequenced sample was peripheral blood mononuclear cells (PBMCs), taken when the disease was refractory, from a patient treated with antithyroid drugs.

CDR3 loop: CSARAGTGGNTDTQYF. The CDR3 DNA is TGCAGTGCTAGAGCCGGGACAGGGGGGAACACAGATACGCAGTATTTT. This chain uses TRBV20-1 with TRBJ2-3, with 11 bases fitting TRBD1. This CDR3 region has 16 residues. The V and J ends lost 1 base and 2 bases, in that order; junction bases with no gene match: 5. CDR1 DFQATT and CDR2 SNEGSKA come from the germline V gene (reference sequence).